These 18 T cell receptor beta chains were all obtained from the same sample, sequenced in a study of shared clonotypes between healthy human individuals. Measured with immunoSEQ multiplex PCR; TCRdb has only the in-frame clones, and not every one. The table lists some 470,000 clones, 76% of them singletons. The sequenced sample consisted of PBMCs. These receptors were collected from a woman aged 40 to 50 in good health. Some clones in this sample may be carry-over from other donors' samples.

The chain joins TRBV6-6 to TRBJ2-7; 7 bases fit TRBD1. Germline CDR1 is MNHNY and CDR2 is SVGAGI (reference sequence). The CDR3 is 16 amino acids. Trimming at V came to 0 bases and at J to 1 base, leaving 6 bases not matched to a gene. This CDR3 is CASSYSARTGSYEQYF. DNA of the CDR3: TGTGCCAGCAGTTACTCGGCGCGGACAGGATCCTACGAGCAGTACTTC.

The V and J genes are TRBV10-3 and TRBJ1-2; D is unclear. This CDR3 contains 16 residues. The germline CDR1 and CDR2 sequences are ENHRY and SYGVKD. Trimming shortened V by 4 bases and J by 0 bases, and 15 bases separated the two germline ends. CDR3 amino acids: CAISGDALLTNYGYTF. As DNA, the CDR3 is TGTGCCATCAGTGGGGATGCTCTCCTAACTAACTATGGCTACACCTTC.

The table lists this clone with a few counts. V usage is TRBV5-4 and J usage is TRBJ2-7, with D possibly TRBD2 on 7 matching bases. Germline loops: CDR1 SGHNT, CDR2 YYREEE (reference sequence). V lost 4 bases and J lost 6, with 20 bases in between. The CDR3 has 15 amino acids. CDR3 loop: CASSQGEGEYAEQYF. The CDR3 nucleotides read TGTGCCAGCAGCCAAGGGGAGGGGGAATACGCCGAGCAGTACTTC.

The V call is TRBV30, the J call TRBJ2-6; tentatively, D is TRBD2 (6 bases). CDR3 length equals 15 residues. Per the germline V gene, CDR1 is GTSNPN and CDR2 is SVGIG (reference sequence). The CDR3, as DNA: TGTGCTTGGCGGGAAAACGGGGCTGGGGCCAACGTCCTGACTTTC. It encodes CAWRENGAGANVLTF.

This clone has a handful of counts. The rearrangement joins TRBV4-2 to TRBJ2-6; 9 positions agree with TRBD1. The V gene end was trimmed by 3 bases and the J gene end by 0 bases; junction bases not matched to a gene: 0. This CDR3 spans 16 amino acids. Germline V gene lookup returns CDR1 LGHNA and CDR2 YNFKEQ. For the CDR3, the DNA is TGTGCCAGCAGCCAGACAGGGGGCTCTGGGGCCAACGTCCTGACTTTC. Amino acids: CASSQTGGSGANVLTF.

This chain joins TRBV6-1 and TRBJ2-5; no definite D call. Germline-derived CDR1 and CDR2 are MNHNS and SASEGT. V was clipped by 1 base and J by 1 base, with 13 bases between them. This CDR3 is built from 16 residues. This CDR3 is CASSEEGQAVQETQYF. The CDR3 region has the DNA TGTGCCAGCAGTGAAGAAGGTCAGGCTGTCCAAGAGACCCAGTACTTC.

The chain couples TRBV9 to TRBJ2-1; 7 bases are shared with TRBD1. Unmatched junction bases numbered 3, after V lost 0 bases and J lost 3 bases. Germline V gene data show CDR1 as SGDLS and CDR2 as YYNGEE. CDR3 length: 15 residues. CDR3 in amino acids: CASSVGRGLYNEQFF. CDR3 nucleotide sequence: TGTGCCAGCAGCGTAGGTAGGGGGCTCTACAATGAGCAGTTCTTC.

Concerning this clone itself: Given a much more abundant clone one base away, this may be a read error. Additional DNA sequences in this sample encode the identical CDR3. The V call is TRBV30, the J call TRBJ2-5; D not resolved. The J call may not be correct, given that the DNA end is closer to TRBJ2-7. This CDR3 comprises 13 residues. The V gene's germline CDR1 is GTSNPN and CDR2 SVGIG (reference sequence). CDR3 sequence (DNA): TGTGCCTGGGGCTCCGTAGGCGCAGACGAGCAGTACTTC. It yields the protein CAWGSVGADEQYF.

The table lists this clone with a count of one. The CDR3 bases are TGTGCCAGCACGCGAGACCGAGCGGGAGATACGCAGTATTTT. As protein: CASTRDRAGDTQYF. This chain uses TRBV25-1 with TRBJ2-3; maybe TRBD2 (6 bases). This CDR3 is built from 14 residues. In germline, CDR1 is MGHDK, CDR2 SYGVNS. Between the trimmed V and J ends, which lost 7 bases and 5 bases, there was a span of 16 bases.

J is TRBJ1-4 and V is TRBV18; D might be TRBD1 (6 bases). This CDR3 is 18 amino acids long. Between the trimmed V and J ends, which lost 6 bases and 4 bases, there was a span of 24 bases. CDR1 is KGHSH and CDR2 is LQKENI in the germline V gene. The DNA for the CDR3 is TGTGCCAGCTCTTTCCGGGGGCTCACCGGCGGACGTAATGAAAAACTGTTTTTT. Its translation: CASSFRGLTGGRNEKLFF.

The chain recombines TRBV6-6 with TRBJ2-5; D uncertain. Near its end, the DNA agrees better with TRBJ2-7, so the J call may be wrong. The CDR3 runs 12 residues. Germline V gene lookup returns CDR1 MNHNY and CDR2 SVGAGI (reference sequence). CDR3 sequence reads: CASSTARGEQYF. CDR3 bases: TGTGCCAGCAGTACAGCTAGAGGCGAGCAGTACTTC.

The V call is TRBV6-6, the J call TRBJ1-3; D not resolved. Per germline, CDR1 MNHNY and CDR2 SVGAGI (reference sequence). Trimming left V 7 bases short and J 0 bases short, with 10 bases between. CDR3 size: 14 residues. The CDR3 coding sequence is TGTGCCAGCAACGCAGGTAGCTCTGGAAACACCATATATTTT. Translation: CASNAGSSGNTIYF.

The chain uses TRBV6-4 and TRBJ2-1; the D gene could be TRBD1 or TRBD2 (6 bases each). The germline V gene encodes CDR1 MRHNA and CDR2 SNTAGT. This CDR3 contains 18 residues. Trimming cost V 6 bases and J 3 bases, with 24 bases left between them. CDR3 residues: CASRNKPWGAWDYNEQFF. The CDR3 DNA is TGTGCCAGCAGGAACAAGCCATGGGGGGCGTGGGACTACAATGAGCAGTTCTTC.

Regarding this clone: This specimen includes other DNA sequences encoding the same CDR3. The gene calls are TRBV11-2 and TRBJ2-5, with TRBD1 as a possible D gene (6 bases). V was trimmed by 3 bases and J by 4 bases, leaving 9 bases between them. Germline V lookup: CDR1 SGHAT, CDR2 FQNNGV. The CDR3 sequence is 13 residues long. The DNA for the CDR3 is TGTGCCAGCAGCTTTGGCAGGGGAGAGACCCAGTACTTC. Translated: CASSFGRGETQYF. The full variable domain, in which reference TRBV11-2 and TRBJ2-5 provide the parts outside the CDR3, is EAGVAQSPRYKIIEKRQSVAFWCNPISGHATLYWYQQILGQGPKLLIQFQNNGVVDDSQLPKDRFSAERLKGVDSTLKIQPAKLEDSAVYLCASSFGRGETQYFGPGTRLLVL.

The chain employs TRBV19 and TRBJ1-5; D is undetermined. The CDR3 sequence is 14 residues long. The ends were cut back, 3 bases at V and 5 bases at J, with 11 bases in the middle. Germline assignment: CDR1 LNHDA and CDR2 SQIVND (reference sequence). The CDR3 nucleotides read TGTGCCAGTAGTATTAGCTACGGATATCAGCCCCAGCATTTT. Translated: CASSISYGYQPQHF.

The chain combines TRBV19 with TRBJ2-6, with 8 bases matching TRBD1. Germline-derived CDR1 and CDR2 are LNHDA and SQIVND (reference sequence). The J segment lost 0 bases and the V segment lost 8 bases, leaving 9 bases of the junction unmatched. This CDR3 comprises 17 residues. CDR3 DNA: TGTGCCAGTTTCAAAGGACAGGGTCCCTCTGGGGCCAACGTCCTGACTTTC. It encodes CASFKGQGPSGANVLTF.

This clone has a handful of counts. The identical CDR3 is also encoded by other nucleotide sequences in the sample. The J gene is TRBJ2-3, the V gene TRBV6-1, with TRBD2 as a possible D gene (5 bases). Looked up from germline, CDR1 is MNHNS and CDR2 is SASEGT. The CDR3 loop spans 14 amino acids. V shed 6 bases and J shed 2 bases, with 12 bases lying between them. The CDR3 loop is CASRSGGFTDTQYF. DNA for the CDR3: TGTGCCAGCAGGTCTGGCGGGTTCACAGATACGCAGTATTTT.

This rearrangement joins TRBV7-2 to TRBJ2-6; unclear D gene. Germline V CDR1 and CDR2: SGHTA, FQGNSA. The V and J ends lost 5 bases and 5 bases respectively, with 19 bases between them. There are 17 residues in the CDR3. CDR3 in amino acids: CASSRYLRQSRANVLTF. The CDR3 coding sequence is TGTGCCAGCAGCAGGTACCTACGACAAAGTCGGGCCAACGTCCTGACTTTC. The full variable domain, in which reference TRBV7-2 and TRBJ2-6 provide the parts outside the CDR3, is GAGVSQSPSNKVTEKGKDVELRCDPISGHTALYWYRQSLGQGLEFLIYFQGNSAPDKSGLPSDRFSAERTGGSVSTLTIQRTQQEDSAVYLCASSRYLRQSRANVLTFGAGSRLTVL.